Listed here is a single T cell receptor (beta chain). These data are taken from a study of blood T cell repertoires in COVID-19. Study overall: Researchers got acute and convalescent COVID-19 samples from the United States, Italy and Spain.

The assay was immunoSEQ multiplex PCR, and TCRdb's table has in-frame clones only and misses some. The profile covers roughly 260,000 clones, with approximately 86% appearing a single time and over 2% taken by the ten largest. V was cut by 4 bases and J by 0 bases, with 19 bases left in between. The CDR3 totals 18 residues. Germline V lookup: CDR1 MNHEY, CDR2 SVGEGT. The sample consisted of peripheral blood. The clonotype originates from a woman aged 50 to 60 who had recovered from COVID-19. The chain recombines TRBV6-2 or TRBV6-3 with TRBJ1-5, with D possibly TRBD1 on 6 matching bases. The CDR3 reads CASSSYFGRGYSNQPQHF. The CDR3 nucleotides are TGTGCCAGCAGTTCTTACTTTGGCAGGGGCTATAGCAATCAGCCCCAGCATTTT.